The T cell receptor beta chain described here comes from a study of cytomegalovirus exposure and HLA in healthy donors. The overall study: Among about 380 genotyped donors, 80% to 90% fell in the Caucasian-associated ancestry cluster. Study-wide findings and caveats: HLA alleles were associated with 17,000 or so TCR beta sequences in a later analysis at 0.05 false discovery rate. HLA restriction was apparent for most CMV-associated TCR beta chains in a later analysis.

Concerning this clone: The antigen remains unidentified.

Germline V gene sequence: CDR1 MNHEY, CDR2 SVGAGI. The CDR3 length is 13 residues. Trimming pared 10 bases from V and 9 bases from J, leaving 21 bases between. The primer mix had 60 Vbeta and 13 Jbeta primers. Using immunoSEQ multiplex PCR, the repertoire was profiled, and TCRdb retains in-frame clones only, with some absent. The sample has approximately 140,000 clones, about 61% seen once. The chain recombines TRBV6-5 with TRBJ1-1; the D gene is possibly TRBD1 (6 bases). Sequenced sample: PBMCs. The receptor was derived from a male donor in good health and CMV-seronegative. CDR3 sequence reads: CATNHGGRCQAFF. The DNA for the CDR3 is TGTGCCACTAACCACGGGGGGCGCTGCCAAGCTTTCTTT.